The 28 T cell receptor beta chains in this list originate from one sample, sequenced in a study of molecular identifiers for immune sequencing clone quantification. TCRdb ran MiXCR on the PCR reads and lists one entry per CDR3 protein. The table has about 100,000 distinct CDR3 sequences, 35% to 40% seen once. Input material: naive CD8+ T cells from blood, with Jurkat cell RNA spiked in. Subset specified: FACS-sorted CD8+CD4-CCR7+CD45RA+ naive T cells. These receptors originate from a human donor in good health. Some libraries in this study had Jurkat cell RNA spiked in.

This clonotype was picked up a small number of times. The chain carries TRBV27 and TRBJ2-2; maybe TRBD2 (5 bases). CDR1 MNHEY and CDR2 SMNVEV come from the germline V gene (reference sequence). CDR3 length: 14 amino acids. Between the trimmed V and J ends, which lost 3 bases and 3 bases, there was a span of 8 bases. The CDR3 protein is CASSLGGYTGELFF. The CDR3 DNA is TGTGCCAGCAGTTTGGGCGGGTACACCGGGGAGCTGTTTTTT.

The CDR3: CASSQDRGRALETQYF. The CDR3 nucleotides read TGCGCCAGCAGCCAAGATCGAGGGAGGGCCTTAGAGACCCAGTACTTC. This chain uses TRBV4-3 with TRBJ2-5; 7 nucleotides line up with TRBD2. The junction had 8 bases not matched to a gene; V was cut back by 0 bases and J by 4 bases. In germline, CDR1 is LGHNA, CDR2 YSLEER. The CDR3 length is 16 residues.

The chain is built from TRBV5-6 and TRBJ2-7, with a possible D match to TRBD2 (5 bases). There are 16 residues in the CDR3. Germline lookup yields CDR1 SGHDT and CDR2 YYEEEE. V was cut by 4 bases and J by 3 bases, with 20 bases left in between. The CDR3 loop reads CASSPRSGIWIYEQYF. The CDR3 bases are TGTGCCAGCAGCCCGAGGTCCGGGATTTGGATCTACGAGCAGTACTTC.

A word on this clonotype: At one of its ends the junction is not consistent with the germline gene, which may arise from a read error. CDR3 region: CASSWGSQINEQYF. The CDR3 nucleotides read TGTGCCAGCAGCTGGGGTAGCCAAATCAACGAGCAGTACTTC. The chain links TRBV5-3 to TRBJ2-7, with no clear D. TRBV5-3 is an open reading frame whose function is uncertain. The CDR3 consists of 14 residues.

This clonotype was seen repeatedly, ten times or more. This chain connects TRBV27 to TRBJ2-3, with D perhaps matching TRBD2 (5 bases). V gave up 4 bases and J gave up 2 bases, with 13 bases separating them. CDR1 and CDR2 (germline): MNHEY, SMNVEV (reference sequence). This CDR3 has 15 residues. The CDR3 spells CASSYSAIPTDTQYF. In DNA, the CDR3 is TGTGCCAGCAGTTATAGCGCCATTCCCACAGATACGCAGTATTTT.

The chain joins TRBV7-8 to TRBJ2-7; D not certain. This CDR3 contains 15 residues. The V end lost 1 base, the J end lost 0 bases, and 10 bases lay between the germline ends. Per the germline V gene, CDR1 is SGHVS and CDR2 is FQNEAQ. The CDR3 sequence: CASSLGTGNSYEQYF. In DNA form, the CDR3 reads TGTGCCAGCAGCTTAGGTACTGGCAACTCCTACGAGCAGTACTTC.

This clonotype was counted only a few times. J is TRBJ1-1 and V is TRBV11-2; 10 bases agree with TRBD1. Germline CDR1 SGHAT, CDR2 FQNNGV. The V gene end was trimmed by 7 bases and the J gene end by 11 bases; junction bases not matched to a gene: 7. This CDR3 is built from 12 residues. DNA for the CDR3: TGTGCCAGCACCCCTGGGACAGGGGTCGCTTTCTTT. This codes for CASTPGTGVAFF.

The rearrangement joins TRBV12-3 or TRBV12-4 to TRBJ2-1; TRBD2 agrees at 7 bases. The V and J ends lost 6 bases and 4 bases, in that order; junction bases with no gene match: 9. CDR3 size: 15 residues. The CDR3 coding sequence is TGTGCCAGCAGCCTCGGGAGGCCAGGGTACAATGAGCAGTTCTTC. It yields the protein CASSLGRPGYNEQFF.

This clonotype has at least ten counts. The rearrangement links TRBV7-6 to TRBJ2-7, with TRBD2 identical over 7 bases. Germline trimming cut 4 bases from V and 7 bases from J; bases unmatched to any gene: 4. The CDR3 length is 12 residues. Germline loops: CDR1 SGHVS, CDR2 FNYEAQ. CDR3 protein: CASSWEGGEQYF. CDR3 nucleotides: TGTGCCAGCAGCTGGGAGGGAGGGGAGCAGTACTTC.

This clonotype has only one observation. A much bigger clone sits one base away, suggesting this may be a read error. This chain connects TRBV7-9 to TRBJ2-3; the D gene is possibly TRBD1 (6 bases). CDR1 SEHNR and CDR2 FQNEAQ come from the germline V gene (reference sequence). This CDR3 is built from 13 residues. The CDR3 region is CASSPRTADSQYF. The CDR3 DNA reads as TGTGCCAGCAGCCCCCGGACAGCAGATTCGCAGTATTTT.

This clonotype has at least ten counts. The gene calls are TRBV9 and TRBJ2-7; TRBD1 matches 11 bases. Germline V gene sequence: CDR1 SGDLS, CDR2 YYNGEE. The CDR3 contains 14 residues. With 3 bases clipped from V and 4 bases from J, the junction kept 3 bases outside the gene matches. The CDR3 protein is CASSAGTGGYEQYF. As DNA, the CDR3 is TGTGCCAGCAGCGCCGGGACAGGGGGGTACGAGCAGTACTTC. Full variable domain (remainder filled in from reference TRBV9 and TRBJ2-7): DSGVTQTPKHLITATGQRVTLRCSPRSGDLSVYWYQQSLDQGLQFLIQYYNGEERAKGNILERFSAQQFPDLHSELNLSSLELGDSALYFCASSAGTGGYEQYFGPGTRLTVT.

This chain uses TRBV6-4 with TRBJ1-5; D is unclear. The CDR3 spans 11 residues. V was shortened by 2 bases and J by 9 bases, with 5 bases between the two germline ends. Germline V lookup: CDR1 MRHNA, CDR2 SNTAGT. The CDR3 bases are TGTGCCAGCAGTGACGGTGGGCCCCAGCATTTT. It codes for CASSDGGPQHF.

This chain connects TRBV11-2 to TRBJ2-3; 7 nucleotides align to TRBD2. Trimming took 6 bases from V and 5 from J; bases not matched to a gene: 11. Per the germline V gene, CDR1 is SGHAT and CDR2 is FQNNGV. The length of the CDR3 is 15 residues. The CDR3 region has the DNA TGTGCCAGCAGTTATCGGGAGTCGGGGGGAGATACGCAGTATTTT. Protein product: CASSYRESGGDTQYF. Full variable domain (rest looked up from reference TRBV11-2 and TRBJ2-3): EAGVAQSPRYKIIEKRQSVAFWCNPISGHATLYWYQQILGQGPKLLIQFQNNGVVDDSQLPKDRFSAERLKGVDSTLKIQPAKLEDSAVYLCASSYRESGGDTQYFGPGTRLTVL.

The rearrangement links TRBV28 to TRBJ1-4, with 8 bases that match TRBD1. CDR3 size: 16 residues. Per germline, CDR1 MDHEN and CDR2 SYDVKM. The V gene end was trimmed by 1 base and the J gene end by 2 bases; junction bases not matched to a gene: 3. CDR3 in DNA: TGTGCCAGCAGTTTATACCAGGGGGCTACTAATGAAAAACTGTTTTTT. This gives the protein CASSLYQGATNEKLFF.

This clonotype was found many times. V and J are TRBV5-1 and TRBJ2-3, with D perhaps matching TRBD1 (6 bases). Trimming removed 3 bases from V and 0 bases from J, with 11 bases in between. The CDR3 has 15 amino acids. Germline CDR1 SGHRS, CDR2 YFSETQ. In DNA, the CDR3 is TGCGCCAGCAGCTCAGGGACAACTAGCACAGATACGCAGTATTTT. As protein: CASSSGTTSTDTQYF.

Concerning this clonotype: A much larger clone lies a single base off, so this may be a read error. Because the CDR3 is missing its conserved closing phenylalanine or tryptophan, this is likely a read error. This rearrangement joins TRBV7-9 to TRBJ1-1; D not resolved. The V gene's germline CDR1 is SEHNR and CDR2 FQNEAQ (reference sequence). Trimming took 2 bases from V and 2 from J, leaving 6 bases between them. The CDR3 spans 13 residues. The CDR3 reads CASSLPLNTEAFI. Written as DNA, the CDR3 is TGTGCCAGCAGCTTACCTTTAAACACTGAAGCTTTCATT.

In regard to this clonotype: The junction departs from germline at one end; a sequencing error may be responsible. The chain has TRBV6-5 and TRBJ1-2; the match to TRBD1 covers 12 bases. The V gene's germline CDR1 is MNHEY and CDR2 SVGAGI. The CDR3 has 14 amino acids. The CDR3 DNA follows: TGTGCCCGCAGTGGGACAGGGGGCTTCTATGGCTACACCTTC. Protein product: CARSGTGGFYGYTF.

V usage is TRBV5-6 and J usage is TRBJ1-6; no reliable D call. Germline lookup yields CDR1 SGHDT and CDR2 YYEEEE. CDR3 length: 15 residues. Trimming stripped 1 base from V and 7 bases from J, with 12 bases between. The CDR3 here is CASSLLPSENSPLHF. The CDR3, as DNA: TGTGCCAGCAGCTTGCTACCTTCTGAGAATTCACCCCTCCACTTT.

The genes are TRBV4-1 and TRBJ2-7; a weak D match, TRBD1 (6 bases). Per germline, CDR1 MGHRA and CDR2 YSYEKL. The V and J ends lost 1 base and 6 bases respectively, with 13 bases between them. The CDR3 is 14 amino acids. The CDR3, as DNA: TGCGCCAGCAGCCAAGCGCACAAGACAGGCGAGCAGTACTTC. Translated: CASSQAHKTGEQYF.

The chain employs TRBV13 and TRBJ2-3; 8 bases match TRBD2. CDR3 length: 15 amino acids. The V and J ends lost 4 bases and 4 bases, in that order; junction bases with no gene match: 7. Germline lookup yields CDR1 PRHDT and CDR2 FYEKMQ (reference sequence). The CDR3 spells CASSSRREVADTQYF. The CDR3 nucleotides are TGTGCCAGCAGCTCCCGGCGGGAGGTGGCAGATACGCAGTATTTT.

This clonotype was found a few times. The chain carries TRBV6-6 and TRBJ2-1, with a weak D call TRBD2 (5 bases). The CDR3 length is 13 residues. Germline CDR1 and CDR2: MNHNY and SVGAGI (reference sequence). V was shortened by 6 bases and J by 5 bases, with 11 bases between the two germline ends. CDR3 sequence reads: CASSEGRNNEQFF. DNA for the CDR3: TGTGCCAGCAGCGAGGGAAGAAACAATGAGCAGTTCTTC.

The chain carries TRBV10-3 and TRBJ2-5, with D unresolved. The CDR3 is 17 residues long. The V end was cut by 5 bases, the J end by 2 bases, with 21 bases between. Germline V lookup: CDR1 ENHRY, CDR2 SYGVKD. CDR3 residues: CAISPTLARNPQETQYF. DNA for the CDR3: TGTGCCATCAGTCCCACATTAGCCCGAAACCCTCAAGAGACCCAGTACTTC.

CDR3 protein: CASSVVGRAGTEAFF. The CDR3 DNA is TGTGCCAGCAGCGTAGTGGGCAGGGCCGGGACTGAAGCTTTCTTT. The V and J genes are TRBV9 and TRBJ1-1; D might be TRBD1 (5 bases). The V end was cut by 0 bases, the J end by 5 bases, with 14 bases between. The germline V gene has CDR1 SGDLS and CDR2 YYNGEE. The CDR3 has 15 residues.

Comments on this clonotype: A much larger clone sits a single nucleotide away, making a read error possible. The chain couples TRBV2 to TRBJ2-1; 7 positions agree with TRBD2. Germline V gives CDR1 SNHLY, CDR2 FYNNEI. The CDR3 covers 15 residues. Here the CDR3 DNA reads TGTGCCAGTAACGCCTACGGGACTACCTACAATGAGCAGCTCTTC. Translation gives CASNAYGTTYNEQLF.

This clonotype was picked up many times. The V and J genes are TRBV28 and TRBJ2-7; no clear D. Trimming removed 1 base at V and 5 bases at J, with 9 bases between. CDR3 length: 13 amino acids. Germline CDR1 MDHEN, CDR2 SYDVKM. As DNA, the CDR3 is TGTGCCAGCAGTTTATCCCACGGCCACGAGCAGTACTTC. This gives the protein CASSLSHGHEQYF.

About this clonotype: A much larger clone is a single base away; this may be a read error. The chain joins TRBV12-3 or TRBV12-4 to TRBJ2-3; weak D call: TRBD1 (5 bases). CDR3 length: 14 amino acids. The CDR3 nucleotides read TGTGCCAGCAGTGACGGCTCGGCGACAGATTCGCAGTATTTT. Its protein is CASSDGSATDSQYF.

This clonotype was counted only a few times. The rearrangement uses TRBV14 and TRBJ2-3; unclear D gene. V was clipped by 0 bases and J by 1 base, with 5 bases between them. CDR3 length: 14 residues. Germline CDR1 and CDR2: SGHDN and FVKESK. CDR3 nucleotides: TGTGCCAGCAGCCAAGAGTTCCGCACAGATACGCAGTATTTT. This sequence encodes CASSQEFRTDTQYF.

The chain links TRBV4-3 to TRBJ2-7, with D possibly being TRBD1 or TRBD2 (5 bases each). The DNA end is a closer match to TRBJ2-1, so the J assignment may be wrong. The CDR3 is 16 residues long. The V gene's germline CDR1 is LGHNA and CDR2 YSLEER. The CDR3 DNA follows: TGCGCCAGCAGCCAAGATCAGGGACCCTCCACCGTCGAGCAGTTCTTC. This codes for CASSQDQGPSTVEQFF.